Included here is one T cell receptor beta chain sequence, with context. Between the trimmed V and J ends, which lost 6 bases and 10 bases, there was a span of 12 bases. The CDR3 extends over 11 amino acids. Germline lookup yields CDR1 MRHNA and CDR2 SNTAGT. The table came from immunoSEQ multiplex PCR; TCRdb's copy has only in-frame clones and leaves some out. This table has fewer than 350,000 clones, roughly 90% appearing once. The data were taken from a study of blood T cell repertoires in COVID-19. Study as a whole: Donors in the United States, Italy and Spain gave samples during acute or convalescent COVID-19.

V and J are TRBV6-4 and TRBJ1-2; a possible D gene is TRBD1 (5 bases). The origin of this receptor is a woman aged 60 to 75 with COVID-19, enrolled during active disease. Sequenced material: peripheral blood. Here the CDR3 DNA reads TGTGCCAGCAGCGCCGGACATCTCTACACCTTC. This gives the protein CASSAGHLYTF.